This TCR beta chain was captured by sequencing in a study of vaccination and CD4 T cells after COVID-19. As for the study in general: Median time from second vaccine dose to sampling was 72 days (14 to 241). Cells received overlapping spike peptides from SARS-CoV-2, HCoV-NL63, HCoV-OC43 and HCoV-229E as stimulation.

Treatment denoted: approximately 10-day PBMC culture with coronavirus spike peptide pools or control peptides (ViraFEST assay). ViraFEST used peptide pools to expand antigen-specific T cells, then sequenced TCRs. Sequencing of the DNA from cultured CD4+ T cells was carried out with the Oncomine TCR Beta short-read assay. A single record per CDR3 protein comes from TCRdb applying MiXCR to the PCR reads. The sample lists about 19,000 distinct CDR3 sequences; around 56% were seen once. The length of the CDR3 is 11 residues. Looked up from germline, CDR1 is GTSNPN and CDR2 is SVGIG (reference sequence). V was trimmed by 3 bases and J by 4 bases, leaving 7 bases between them. This clonotype has only a few counts. The antigen is undetermined. Study findings and constraints: The study examined relatively few convalescent patients and included no early post-infection timepoints.

The V gene is TRBV30, the J gene TRBJ2-7; D might be TRBD2 (5 bases). Specimen: CD4+ T cells from blood, cultured in vitro. This clonotype was sampled from a human donor who had recovered from COVID-19. The CDR3 protein is CAWRGGYEQYF. CDR3 sequence (DNA): TGTGCCTGGAGAGGAGGTTACGAGCAGTACTTC. Using reference TRBV30 and TRBJ2-7 for the parts outside the CDR3, the full variable domain is SQTIHQWPATLVQPVGSPLSLECTVEGTSNPNLYWYRQAAGRGLQLLFYSVGIGQISSEVPQNLSASRPQDRQFILSSKKLLLSDSGFYLCAWRGGYEQYFGPGTRLTVT.